The present entry profiles one TCR beta chain with its context. Its antigen is unknown. The sample comes from a study of T cell repertoires in cytomegalovirus infection. Study background: Well-studied HLA-B-restricted epitopes and recently identified HLA-C-restricted epitopes of CMV were both used in the study. Indicated by public TCR beta signatures were CMV infection and matching HLA type.

This CDR3 has 15 amino acids. Germline assignment: CDR1 MNHNY and CDR2 SVGAGI (reference sequence). Trimming took 0 bases from V and 4 from J, leaving 10 bases between them. General study results and limits: Dominating the ex vivo response were TCR beta clonotypes that were CMV-specific and HLA-C-restricted.

TCRdb re-analysed the reads in MiXCR, keeping a single row per CDR3 protein. The table lists 830,000 or so distinct CDR3 sequences, approximately 32% of them singletons. Sequenced here: cultured CD8+ T cells from PBMCs, sampled from culture after CMV antigen stimulation. The receptor's source is a human donor in good health (CMV status not recorded). Some clones in this sample may be carry-over from other donors' samples. V and J are TRBV6-6 and TRBJ1-5; possibly TRBD1 for D (5 bases). The CDR3 coding sequence is TGTGCCAGCAGTTACTCCTCAGGGTTAAATCAGCCCCAGCATTTT. Its protein product is CASSYSSGLNQPQHF.